This T cell receptor (beta chain) was retrieved from a study of T cells in localized non-small cell lung cancer. Assay used: immunoSEQ multiplex PCR; TCRdb lists only in-frame clones, some missing. This table has 45,000 to 70,000 clones, 75% to 90% appearing once. The CDR3 has 12 amino acids. Germline lookup yields CDR1 SQVTM and CDR2 ANQGSEA. Trimming pared 3 bases from V and 0 bases from J, leaving 6 bases between. This chain uses TRBV29-1 with TRBJ2-7; a weak D match, TRBD2 (6 bases). Sample: peripheral blood, taken before any cancer treatment. The origin of this receptor is a woman aged 35-75 years with stage I lung adenocarcinoma. The CDR3 reads CSVEEGSYEQYF. DNA for the CDR3: TGCAGCGTTGAGGAGGGCTCCTACGAGCAGTACTTC.